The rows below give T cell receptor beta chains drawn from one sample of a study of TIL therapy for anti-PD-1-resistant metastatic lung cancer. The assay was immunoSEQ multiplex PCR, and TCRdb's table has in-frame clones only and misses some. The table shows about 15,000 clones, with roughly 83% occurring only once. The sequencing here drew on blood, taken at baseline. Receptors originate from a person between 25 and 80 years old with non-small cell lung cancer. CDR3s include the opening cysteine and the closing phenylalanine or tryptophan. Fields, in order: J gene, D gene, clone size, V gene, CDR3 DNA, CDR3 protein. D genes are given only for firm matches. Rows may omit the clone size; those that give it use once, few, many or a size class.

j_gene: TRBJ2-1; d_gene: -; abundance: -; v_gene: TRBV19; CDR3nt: TGTGCCAGTAGTTACCGGACTGGAAACAATGAGCAGTTCTTC; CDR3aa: CASSYRTGNNEQFF
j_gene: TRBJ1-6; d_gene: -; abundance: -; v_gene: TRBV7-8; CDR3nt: TGTGCCAGCAGCTTCGGTACTTCACCCCTCCACTTT; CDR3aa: CASSFGTSPLHF
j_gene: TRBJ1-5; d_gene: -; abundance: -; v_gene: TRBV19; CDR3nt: TGTGCCAGTAGTATAGATTGGTGGCGGGGCAATCAGCCCCAGCATTTT; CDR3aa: CASSIDWWRGNQPQHF
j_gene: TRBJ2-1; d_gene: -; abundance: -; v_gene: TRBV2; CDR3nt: TGTGCCAGCCAGGGAGCCTACAATGAGCAGTTCTTC; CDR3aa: CASQGAYNEQFF
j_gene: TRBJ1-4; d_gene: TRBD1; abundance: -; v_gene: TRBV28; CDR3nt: TGTGCCAGCAGCAACAGGGGGCGGTATGAAAAACTGTTTTTT; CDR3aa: CASSNRGRYEKLFF
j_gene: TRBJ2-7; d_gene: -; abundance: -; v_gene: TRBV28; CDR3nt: TGTGCCAGCAGTACTGGGTACGGTACCTACGAGCAGTACTTC; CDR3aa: CASSTGYGTYEQYF
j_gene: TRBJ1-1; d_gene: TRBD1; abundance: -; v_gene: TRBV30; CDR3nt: TGTGCCTGGAGTCGGGACAGGCAGCTCAACACTGAAGCTTTCTTT; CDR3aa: CAWSRDRQLNTEAFF
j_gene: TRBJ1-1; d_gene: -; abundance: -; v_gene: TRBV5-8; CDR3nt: TGTGCCAGCCGGGGATTCGTGGAGGCTTTCTTT; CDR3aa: CASRGFVEAFF
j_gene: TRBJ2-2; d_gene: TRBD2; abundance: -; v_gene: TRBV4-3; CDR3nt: TGCGCCAGCAGCCCCGGGACTAGCGGGATCCGGGACACCGGGGAGCTGTTTTTT; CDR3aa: CASSPGTSGIRDTGELFF
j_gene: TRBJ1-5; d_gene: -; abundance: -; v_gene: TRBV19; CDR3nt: TGTGCCAGTAGCCAGGGATACAGCAATCAGCCCCAGCATTTT; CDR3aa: CASSQGYSNQPQHF
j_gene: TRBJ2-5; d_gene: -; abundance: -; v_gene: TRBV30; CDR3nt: TGTGCCTGGAGTGTACTGGGTCAAGCATTAGAGACCCAGTACTTC; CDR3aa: CAWSVLGQALETQYF
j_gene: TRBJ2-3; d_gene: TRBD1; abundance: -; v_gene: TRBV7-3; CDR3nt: TGTGCCAGCAGCAAACGGACAGGGGGCTCGGCAGATACGCAGTATTTT; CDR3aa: CASSKRTGGSADTQYF
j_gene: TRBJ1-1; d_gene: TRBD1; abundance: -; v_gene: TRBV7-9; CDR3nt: TGTGCCAGCAGCCCGACACAGGGGGGCACTGAAGCTTTCTTT; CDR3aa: CASSPTQGGTEAFF
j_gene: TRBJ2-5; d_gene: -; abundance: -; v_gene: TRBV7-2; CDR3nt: TGTGCCAGCAGCCCCTCGGCGGGGCTAGAGACCCAGTACTTC; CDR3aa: CASSPSAGLETQYF
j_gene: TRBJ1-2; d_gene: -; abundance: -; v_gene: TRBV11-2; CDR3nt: TGTGCCAGCAGCCCCATTGATGGCTATGGCTACACCTTC; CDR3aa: CASSPIDGYGYTF
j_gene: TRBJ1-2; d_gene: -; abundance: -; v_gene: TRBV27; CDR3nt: TGTGCCAGCAGTTTAGCGGGGTATGGCTACACCTTC; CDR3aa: CASSLAGYGYTF
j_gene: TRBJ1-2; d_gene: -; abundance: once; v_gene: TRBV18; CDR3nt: TGTGCCAGCTCACCACGGAGGGCAGACCACCATGATGGGGGCTACACCTTC; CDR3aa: CASSPRRADHHDGGYTF
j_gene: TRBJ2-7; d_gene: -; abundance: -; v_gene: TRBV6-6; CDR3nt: TGTGCCAGCAGTTACTCGCGCAGTGACTACGAGCAGTACTTC; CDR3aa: CASSYSRSDYEQYF
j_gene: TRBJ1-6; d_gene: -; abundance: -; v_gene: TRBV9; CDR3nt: TGTGCCAGCAGCGTAGAACGGGTTAATTCACCCCTCCACTTT; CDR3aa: CASSVERVNSPLHF
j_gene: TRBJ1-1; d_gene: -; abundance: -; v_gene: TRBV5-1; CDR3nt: TGCGCCAGCAGCTTGCGGTCAGGACCTATGAACACTGAAGCTTTCTTT; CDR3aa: CASSLRSGPMNTEAFF
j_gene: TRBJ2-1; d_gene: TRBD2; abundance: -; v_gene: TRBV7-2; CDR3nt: TGTGCCAGCAGCTTAGAGGGCGCGGCGGGGGGTAACAATGAGCAGTTCTTC; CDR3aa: CASSLEGAAGGNNEQFF
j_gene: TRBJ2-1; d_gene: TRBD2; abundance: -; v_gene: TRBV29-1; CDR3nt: TGCAGCGTTGCCTCTACCGGGACTAGTGGGGAGCAGTTCTTC; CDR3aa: CSVASTGTSGEQFF
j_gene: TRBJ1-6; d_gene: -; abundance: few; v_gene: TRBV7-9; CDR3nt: TGTGCCAGCAGCTGGAAGGGACGGGGGAGGTCACCCCTCCACTTT; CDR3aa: CASSWKGRGRSPLHF
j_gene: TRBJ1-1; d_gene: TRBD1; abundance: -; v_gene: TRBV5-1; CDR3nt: TGCGCCAGCAGGGGGCAACAGGGGGACACTGAAGCTTTCTTT; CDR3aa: CASRGQQGDTEAFF
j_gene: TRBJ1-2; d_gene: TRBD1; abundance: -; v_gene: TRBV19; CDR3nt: TGTGCCAGTAGCGACAGGGGCGATGGCTACACCTTC; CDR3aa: CASSDRGDGYTF
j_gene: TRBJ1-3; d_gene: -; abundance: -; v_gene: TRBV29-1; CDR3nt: TGCAGCGTTGAGAGCCACTCTGGAAACACCATATATTTT; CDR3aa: CSVESHSGNTIYF
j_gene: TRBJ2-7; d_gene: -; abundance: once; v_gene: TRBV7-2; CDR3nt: TGTGCCAGCAGCTTAGGATCATCCTCCTACGAGCAGTACTTC; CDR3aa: CASSLGSSSYEQYF
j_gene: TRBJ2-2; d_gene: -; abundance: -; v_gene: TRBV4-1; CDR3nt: TGCGCCAGCACCTCCCCCCAGCGCCCGAACACCGGGGAGCTGTTTTTT; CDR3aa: CASTSPQRPNTGELFF
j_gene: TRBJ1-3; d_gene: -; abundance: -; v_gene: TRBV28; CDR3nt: TGTGCCAGCAGTTTATTTCAGGGTCGGAACACCATATATTTT; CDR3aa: CASSLFQGRNTIYF
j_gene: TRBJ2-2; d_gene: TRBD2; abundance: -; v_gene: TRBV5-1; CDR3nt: TGCGCCAGCAGCTTGTTGGCTAGCGGGAGTCGCGGGGAGCTGTTTTTT; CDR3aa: CASSLLASGSRGELFF
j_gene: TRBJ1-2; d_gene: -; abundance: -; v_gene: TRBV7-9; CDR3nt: TGTGCCGCCGGGTCAGGCAGGGACAACTATGGCTACACCTTC; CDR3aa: CAAGSGRDNYGYTF
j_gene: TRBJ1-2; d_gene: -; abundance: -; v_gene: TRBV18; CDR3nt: TGTGCCAGCTCACCGGCTGAGACAAGAGGGTATGGCTACACCTTC; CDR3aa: CASSPAETRGYGYTF
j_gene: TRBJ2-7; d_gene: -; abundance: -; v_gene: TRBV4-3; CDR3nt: TGCGCCAGCAGCCAAGATTGGGGGCAGGGGACTAAGGGGAACGAGCAGTACTTC; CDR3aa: CASSQDWGQGTKGNEQYF
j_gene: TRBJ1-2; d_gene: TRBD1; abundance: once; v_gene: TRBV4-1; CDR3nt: TGCGCCAGCAGCCAGCCCTCGGACAGGGCGATAGGCTATGGCTACACCTTC; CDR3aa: CASSQPSDRAIGYGYTF
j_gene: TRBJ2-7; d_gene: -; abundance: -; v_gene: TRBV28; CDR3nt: TGTGCCAGCAGTTTATTAGCCTACGAGCAGTACTTC; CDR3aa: CASSLLAYEQYF
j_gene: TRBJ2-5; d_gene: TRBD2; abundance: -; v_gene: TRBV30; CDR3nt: TGTGCCTGGAGTCGCGGGAGTGCAGTGGAGACCCAGTACTTC; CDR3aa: CAWSRGSAVETQYF
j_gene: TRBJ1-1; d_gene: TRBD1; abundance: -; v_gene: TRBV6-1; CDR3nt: TGTGCCAGCAGAGGACAGGGGGAATTGGGCACTGAAGCTTTCTTT; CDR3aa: CASRGQGELGTEAFF
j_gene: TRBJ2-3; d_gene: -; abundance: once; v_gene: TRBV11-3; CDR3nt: TGTGCCAGCAGCTTAGGGGCCTCCACAGATACGCAGTATTTT; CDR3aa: CASSLGASTDTQYF
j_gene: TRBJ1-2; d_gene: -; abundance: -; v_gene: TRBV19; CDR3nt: TGTGCCACGAAGTGGGAGGGCGACGCTGGAGGCTACACCTTC; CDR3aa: CATKWEGDAGGYTF
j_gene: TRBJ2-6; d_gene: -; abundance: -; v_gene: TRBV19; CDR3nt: TGTGCCAGTAGTTCTCGCTACCGGGACGGGGCCAACGTCCTGACTTTC; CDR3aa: CASSSRYRDGANVLTF
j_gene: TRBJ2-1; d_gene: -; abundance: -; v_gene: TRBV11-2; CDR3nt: TGTGCCAGCAGCTTATCCGGGTATGAGCAGTTCTTC; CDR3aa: CASSLSGYEQFF
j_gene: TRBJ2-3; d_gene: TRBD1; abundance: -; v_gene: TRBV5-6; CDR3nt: TGTGCCAGCAGCAACAGGGGAGAGGATACGCAGTATTTT; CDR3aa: CASSNRGEDTQYF
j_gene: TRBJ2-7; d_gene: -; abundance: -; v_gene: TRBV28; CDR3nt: TGTGCCAGCAGGAAACAGGGCACTGACACCTACGAGCAGTACTTC; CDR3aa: CASRKQGTDTYEQYF
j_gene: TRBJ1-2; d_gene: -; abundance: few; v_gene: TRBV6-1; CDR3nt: TGTGCCAGCAGTGAAGCCACCCAACGGGGCTACACCTTC; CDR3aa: CASSEATQRGYTF
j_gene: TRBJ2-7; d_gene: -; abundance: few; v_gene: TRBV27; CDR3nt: TGTGCCAGCAGTTTATCCTGGGGGACCTACGAGCAGTACTTC; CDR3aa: CASSLSWGTYEQYF
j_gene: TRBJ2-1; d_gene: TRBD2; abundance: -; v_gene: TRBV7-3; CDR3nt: TGTGCCAGCAGCTTGGGAGGGCGTGGTGATTCTGAGCAGTTCTTC; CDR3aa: CASSLGGRGDSEQFF
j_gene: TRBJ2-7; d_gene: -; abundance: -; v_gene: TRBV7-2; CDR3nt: TGTGCCAGCAGCTCCCGGACAGCAGCCTACGAGCAGTACTTC; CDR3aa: CASSSRTAAYEQYF
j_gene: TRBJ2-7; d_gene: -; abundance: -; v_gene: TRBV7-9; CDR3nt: TGTGCCAGCAGCACCCGGGGCAGGCATAACTCCTACGAGCAGTACTTC; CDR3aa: CASSTRGRHNSYEQYF
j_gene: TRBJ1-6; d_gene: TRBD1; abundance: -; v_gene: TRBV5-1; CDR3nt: TGCGCCAGCAGCTTCAGACAGGGGAGCTCACCCCTCCACTTT; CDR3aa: CASSFRQGSSPLHF
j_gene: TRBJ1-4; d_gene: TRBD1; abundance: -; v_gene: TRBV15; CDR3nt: TGTGCCACCAGCAAGGGACAGGGAGGCACTAATGAAAAACTGTTTTTT; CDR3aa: CATSKGQGGTNEKLFF
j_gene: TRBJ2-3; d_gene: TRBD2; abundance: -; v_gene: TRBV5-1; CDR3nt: TGCGCCAGCAGCTTCGGGACTAGCGGGAGGTCAGATACGCAGTATTTT; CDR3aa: CASSFGTSGRSDTQYF
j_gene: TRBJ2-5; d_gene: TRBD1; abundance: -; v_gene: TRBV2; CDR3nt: TGTGCCAGCACCGGGACAGGGGGCGCAGAGACCCAGTACTTC; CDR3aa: CASTGTGGAETQYF
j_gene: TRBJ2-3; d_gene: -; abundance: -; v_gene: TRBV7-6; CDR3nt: TGTGCCAGCAGCTTTACAGGCACAGATACGCAGTATTTT; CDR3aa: CASSFTGTDTQYF
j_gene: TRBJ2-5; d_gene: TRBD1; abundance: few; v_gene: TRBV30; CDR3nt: TGTGCCTGGTCTTCGGCAGGGGGAAAGACCCAGTACTTC; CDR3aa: CAWSSAGGKTQYF
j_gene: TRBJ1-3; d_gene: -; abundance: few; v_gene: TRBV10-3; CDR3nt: TGTGCCACCATGGGACACTCTAGCTCTGGAAACACCATATATTTT; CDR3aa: CATMGHSSSGNTIYF
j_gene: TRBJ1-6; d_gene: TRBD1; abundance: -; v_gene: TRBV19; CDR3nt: TGTGCCAGTACCCCGTGGACAGGGGGAGGCGAAAATTCACCCCTCCACTTT; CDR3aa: CASTPWTGGGENSPLHF
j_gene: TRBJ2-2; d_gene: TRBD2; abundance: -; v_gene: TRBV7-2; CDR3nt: TGTGCCAGCAGCTTGGGGCGGGAGGAATTCTCGTATACCGGGGAGCTGTTTTTT; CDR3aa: CASSLGREEFSYTGELFF
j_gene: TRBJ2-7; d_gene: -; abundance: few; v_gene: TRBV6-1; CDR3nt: TGTGCCAGCAGGCCAACGACAGGGAGGAACGAGCAGTACTTC; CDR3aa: CASRPTTGRNEQYF
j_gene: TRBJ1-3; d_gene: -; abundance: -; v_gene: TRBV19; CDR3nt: TGTGCCAGTAGGCGGGACGGGAGCTCTGGAAACACCATATATTTT; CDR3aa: CASRRDGSSGNTIYF